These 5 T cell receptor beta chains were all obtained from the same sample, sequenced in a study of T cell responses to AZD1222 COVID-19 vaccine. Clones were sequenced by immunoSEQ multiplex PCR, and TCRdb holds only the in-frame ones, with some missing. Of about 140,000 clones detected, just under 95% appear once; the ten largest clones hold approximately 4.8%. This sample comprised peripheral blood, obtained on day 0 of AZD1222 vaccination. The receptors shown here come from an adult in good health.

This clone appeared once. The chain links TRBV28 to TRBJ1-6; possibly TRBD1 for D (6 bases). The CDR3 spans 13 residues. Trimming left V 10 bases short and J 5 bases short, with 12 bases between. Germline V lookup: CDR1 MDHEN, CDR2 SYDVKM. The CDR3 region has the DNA TGTGCCATAAAACAGGGAAATAATTCACCCCTCCACTTT. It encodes CAIKQGNNSPLHF.

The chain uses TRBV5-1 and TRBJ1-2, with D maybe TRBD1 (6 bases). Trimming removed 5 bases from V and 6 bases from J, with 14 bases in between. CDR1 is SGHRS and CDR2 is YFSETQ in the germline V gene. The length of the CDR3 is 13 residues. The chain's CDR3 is CASRSITGNGYTF. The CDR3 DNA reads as TGCGCCAGCAGGTCCATAACAGGGAATGGCTACACCTTC.

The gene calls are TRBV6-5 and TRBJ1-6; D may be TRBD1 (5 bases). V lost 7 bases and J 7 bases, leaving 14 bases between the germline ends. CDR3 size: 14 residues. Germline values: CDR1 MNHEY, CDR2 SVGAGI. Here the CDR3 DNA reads TGTGCCAGCATAGAGGGGTCAGGGAATTCACCCCTCCACTTT. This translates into CASIEGSGNSPLHF.

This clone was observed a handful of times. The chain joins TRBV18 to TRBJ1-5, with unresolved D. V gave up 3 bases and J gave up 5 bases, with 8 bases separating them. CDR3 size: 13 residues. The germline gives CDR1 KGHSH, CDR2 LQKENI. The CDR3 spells CASSPEQDQPQHF. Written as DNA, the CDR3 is TGTGCCAGCTCACCGGAGCAGGATCAGCCCCAGCATTTT.

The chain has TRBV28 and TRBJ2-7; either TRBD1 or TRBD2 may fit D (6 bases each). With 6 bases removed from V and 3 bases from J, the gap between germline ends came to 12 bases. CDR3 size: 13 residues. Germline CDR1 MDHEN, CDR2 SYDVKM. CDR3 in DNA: TGTGCCAGCAGGGGGGGCCCCGTCTACGAGCAGTACTTC. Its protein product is CASRGGPVYEQYF. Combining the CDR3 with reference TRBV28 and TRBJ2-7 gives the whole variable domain DVKVTQSSRYLVKRTGEKVFLECVQDMDHENMFWYRQDPGLGLRLIYFSYDVKMKEKGDIPEGYSVSREKKERFSLILESASTNQTSMYLCASRGGPVYEQYFGPGTRLTVT.